The source of this T cell receptor (beta chain) is a study of cytomegalovirus exposure and HLA in healthy donors (dated by TCRdb to 2016 to 2017). Looking at the study overall: In an earlier analysis of under 600 of the donors, less than 350 Gb of sequence data and 90 million to 130 million unique TCR beta sequences from 180 million or so T cells were reported. An early release that covered fewer than 800 HLA-typed donors contained approximately 290 gigabases of sequencing data and approximately 85 million unique TCR sequences. Among the roughly 390 genotyped donors, approximately 77% belonged to the genetic ancestry cluster associated with self-reported Caucasian donors. The study aimed to test whether cataloging public T cell receptors could reveal signatures of past pathogen exposure. The T cell repertoires of around 670 subjects were profiled by immunosequencing and related to cytomegalovirus serostatus. A separate validation cohort of roughly 110 different subjects was used in addition to the roughly 670-subject first cohort. The study combined high-throughput TCR immunosequencing, statistical association of individual TCRs with disease status, and machine learning to predict cytomegalovirus infection status. A later analysis re-analyzed previously published TCR beta repertoires from 550 to 700 donors and added high-resolution HLA genotyping to study TCR occurrence patterns. Rather than drawing on any new phenotypic data, the later analysis identified candidate immune exposures from TCR beta sequences and the way those sequences occurred across donors. An earlier analysis of 587 of the donors used high-throughput TCR beta sequencing to judge whether each TCR beta V gene segment behaved as functional or pseudogenic. Alongside the repertoire data, information on donor age, sex, ethnicity and CMV serostatus was compiled. A later genetic analysis used genome-wide SNP genotypes for about 65% of the 666 donors, treating that subset as a discovery cohort. Every discovery cohort repertoire had been produced on one sequencing platform. Class I and class II HLA loci were covered by the typing at four-digit resolution. Typing coverage differed by locus: A, B, C, DRB1 and DQB1 were typed in about 620-630 donors, DQA1 in 522, DPA1 in nearly 610, and DPB1 in approximately 450. Because of strong linkage in the cohort, 5 or 6 DR-DQ haplotypes were treated as single units for association and clustering. Across some 400 genotyped donors of the cohort, an average of approximately 240,000 unique TCR beta nucleotide sequences per donor were sequenced, and around 20% of those sequences were non-productive.

The cohort was made up of 500 to 800 healthy bone marrow donors. All cohort members were sampled while nominally healthy, although unrecorded immune exposures were likely present. The donor was CMV seropositive and belonged to the group of 270 or so seropositive cohort members. Every donor gave a peripheral blood sample, and the peripheral blood mononuclear cells from that sample were used for TCR beta sequencing. The Qiagen DNeasy Blood Extraction Kit was used to extract genomic DNA from the blood cell samples. General conclusions and limits of the study: The cohort was sequenced for TCR beta chains only, and without alpha or paired-chain data the features that could be detected were limited. A further reported finding was that TCR beta sequences accurately predicted the HLA-A and HLA-B alleles for most subjects in the first cohort. Because the 87-base-pair reads could not distinguish some IMGT-functional V segments, including TRBV6-2 and TRBV6-3, those segments were excluded. Because some donors lacked HLA typing at each locus, the association tests relied only on the typed subset. According to a later analysis, most CMV-associated TCR beta chains appeared to be HLA-restricted, and the HLA associations seemed to be driven largely by CMV exposure. Assigning TCR associations to individual alleles was difficult when HLA alleles, especially DR and DQ, strongly co-occurred. In a later analysis, some 17,000 TCR beta sequences were associated with specific HLA alleles at a false discovery rate of 0.05. It was suggested by the authors that the approach could potentially be generalized to other disease states and immunological phenotypes. Correlated functional status among segregating V segments might reflect linkage disequilibrium, but an unknown experimental factor could not be ruled out. According to a later genetic analysis, donors in an Asian-associated ancestry cluster had fewer N-insertions in productive TCRs than the roughly 670-donor mean. V-gene and J-gene trimming of TCR beta chains was associated with a missense DCLRE1C variant in a later genetic analysis, and the association was replicated in an independent cohort. In vitro tests confirmed that a few of the cytomegalovirus-associated TCR beta chains recognize cytomegalovirus antigens. According to a later analysis, TCR association rates differed among HLA loci, with DRB1 alleles showing the most associated TCRs and HLA-C alleles showing the fewest. CMV serostatus was the only immune exposure information available for the cohort. While some public TCRs were present in many individuals, most TCR sequences turned up only very rarely across donors. Presence/absence analyses assumed roughly uniform sequencing depth across donors, an assumption that may not hold. Seventeen rarely observed V segments, including chromosome 9 orphons, were excluded from the earlier analysis of about 610 of the donors because counts were too low. The classifier was reported to diagnose cytomegalovirus status with high specificity and sensitivity in both the original and validation cohorts. In the study, around 160 TCR beta chains were listed as associated with cytomegalovirus. In an earlier analysis of under 600 of the donors, most TCR beta V segments were observed in productive rearrangements about 87% or about 30% of the time, broadly matching IMGT annotations. According to a later analysis, parvovirus B19, influenza, CMV and Epstein-Barr virus appeared linked to several top co-occurrence clusters. The sequencing pipeline was judged likely to have produced a cluster of highly shared sequence variants as a technical artifact. In a later analysis, HLA-associated TCR beta chains showed more clonal expansion and lower generation probabilities than non-associated chains that were equally common.

The library relied on the immunoSEQ multiplex PCR assay. A mixture of 60 forward primers for TCR Vbeta segments and 13 reverse primers for TCR Jbeta segments was used in the multiplex PCR. A multiplex PCR assay on genomic DNA amplified the CDR3 region of rearranged TCR beta genes. The amplified TCR beta libraries were sequenced on the Illumina HiSeq System as 87-base-pair reads. Per the original workflow: Across the roughly 670 repertoires, a later analysis counted around 80 million unique TCR beta chains, approximately 10 million of which were shared by at least two donors. A nearest-neighbor algorithm error-corrected the raw reads and collapsed the reads into unique sequences, merging closely related sequences to remove PCR and sequencing errors. Alignment of CDR3 sequences to IMGT reference sequences was used to assign V, D and J gene segments. For a sequence to be retained, at least a six-nucleotide match to both a V gene segment and a J gene segment was required. Rearrangements were called productive when the CDR3 lacked stop codons and stayed in frame with V and J; all others were non-productive. Following IMGT convention, CDR3 was defined as the stretch from the second conserved V-encoded cysteine to the conserved J-encoded phenylalanine. Sequences without an unambiguous match to a single V gene segment were excluded from the earlier analysis of about 600 of the donors. An earlier analysis of some 610 of the donors called V segments functional above 56.7% productive rearrangements and segregating when the between-donor standard deviation exceeded 5%. A statistical classification framework was built to diagnose cytomegalovirus status from the catalog of TCR beta chain sequences. In a later analysis, TCR nucleotide sequences were compared against IMGT/GENE-DB human TR gene sequences so that V and J genes could be assigned. Using the TCRdist pipeline, a later analysis assigned CDR3 sequences along with most-parsimonious VDJ recombination scenarios. In a later analysis, each TCR beta chain was defined by its CDR3 amino acid sequence together with its V-gene family, and reads lacking a unique V-gene family were excluded. As a way to deal with suspected cross-contamination and a sequencing artifact, a later analysis dropped 450 to 700 nucleotide sequences that were highly shared and had low generation probability. For each public chain, a later analysis derived a clonal expansion index from normalized ranks of inferred template counts within each repertoire. Generation probabilities in a later analysis came from a VDJ recombination model fitted to out-of-frame rearrangements, and those results were checked against IGoR. A later analysis scored TCR-TCR, TCR-HLA and TCR-CMV co-occurrence with hypergeometric tests, applying a repertoire-size bias correction to TCR pairs. To estimate false discovery rates, a later analysis permuted the HLA or CMV assignments 20 times. In a later analysis, co-occurring TCRs were grouped using DBSCAN, and TCRdist sequence similarity was added for clustering within HLA-allele-positive subsets. Repertoires with fewer than 30,000 or more than 120,000 public chains were left out of co-occurrence clustering, as were roughly five repertoires with anomalous nucleotide sharing. Here the immuneACCESS table is served through TCRdb, limited to in-frame sequences with V and J called. Missing clones are a known gap in these copies; in checked studies unresolved V genes cover under half, and the rest lacks a known reason. That table gives V, J and clone size, and the DNA gave D and trimming. Present in this sample are 300,000 or so clones, approximately 85% of which were seen just once. Together, the top ten hold about 2% of the sample.

As to this clone: What this receptor recognizes is not known. Base qualities are not recorded, but no much larger clone differs from it by a single base.

Including cysteine and phenylalanine, the CDR3 has 15 amino acids. CDR3 DNA is the only sequence kept; it has 45 bases, read in frame from the first base. Trimming costs V 6 bases and J 0 bases, and their ends lie 14 bases apart. Taken from the germline V gene (reference sequence), the CDR1 and CDR2 loops are LNHDA and SQIVND. This TCR came from a woman aged 35 to 49 in good health and CMV-seropositive. Material: PBMCs. The rearrangement combines TRBV19 with TRBJ1-1; a tentative D match to TRBD1 spans 6 bases. The sequenced DNA: TGTGCCAGTAGCCTCCAACAGGGCCTGAACACTGAAGCTTTCTTT. Its coded protein is CASSLQQGLNTEAFF.